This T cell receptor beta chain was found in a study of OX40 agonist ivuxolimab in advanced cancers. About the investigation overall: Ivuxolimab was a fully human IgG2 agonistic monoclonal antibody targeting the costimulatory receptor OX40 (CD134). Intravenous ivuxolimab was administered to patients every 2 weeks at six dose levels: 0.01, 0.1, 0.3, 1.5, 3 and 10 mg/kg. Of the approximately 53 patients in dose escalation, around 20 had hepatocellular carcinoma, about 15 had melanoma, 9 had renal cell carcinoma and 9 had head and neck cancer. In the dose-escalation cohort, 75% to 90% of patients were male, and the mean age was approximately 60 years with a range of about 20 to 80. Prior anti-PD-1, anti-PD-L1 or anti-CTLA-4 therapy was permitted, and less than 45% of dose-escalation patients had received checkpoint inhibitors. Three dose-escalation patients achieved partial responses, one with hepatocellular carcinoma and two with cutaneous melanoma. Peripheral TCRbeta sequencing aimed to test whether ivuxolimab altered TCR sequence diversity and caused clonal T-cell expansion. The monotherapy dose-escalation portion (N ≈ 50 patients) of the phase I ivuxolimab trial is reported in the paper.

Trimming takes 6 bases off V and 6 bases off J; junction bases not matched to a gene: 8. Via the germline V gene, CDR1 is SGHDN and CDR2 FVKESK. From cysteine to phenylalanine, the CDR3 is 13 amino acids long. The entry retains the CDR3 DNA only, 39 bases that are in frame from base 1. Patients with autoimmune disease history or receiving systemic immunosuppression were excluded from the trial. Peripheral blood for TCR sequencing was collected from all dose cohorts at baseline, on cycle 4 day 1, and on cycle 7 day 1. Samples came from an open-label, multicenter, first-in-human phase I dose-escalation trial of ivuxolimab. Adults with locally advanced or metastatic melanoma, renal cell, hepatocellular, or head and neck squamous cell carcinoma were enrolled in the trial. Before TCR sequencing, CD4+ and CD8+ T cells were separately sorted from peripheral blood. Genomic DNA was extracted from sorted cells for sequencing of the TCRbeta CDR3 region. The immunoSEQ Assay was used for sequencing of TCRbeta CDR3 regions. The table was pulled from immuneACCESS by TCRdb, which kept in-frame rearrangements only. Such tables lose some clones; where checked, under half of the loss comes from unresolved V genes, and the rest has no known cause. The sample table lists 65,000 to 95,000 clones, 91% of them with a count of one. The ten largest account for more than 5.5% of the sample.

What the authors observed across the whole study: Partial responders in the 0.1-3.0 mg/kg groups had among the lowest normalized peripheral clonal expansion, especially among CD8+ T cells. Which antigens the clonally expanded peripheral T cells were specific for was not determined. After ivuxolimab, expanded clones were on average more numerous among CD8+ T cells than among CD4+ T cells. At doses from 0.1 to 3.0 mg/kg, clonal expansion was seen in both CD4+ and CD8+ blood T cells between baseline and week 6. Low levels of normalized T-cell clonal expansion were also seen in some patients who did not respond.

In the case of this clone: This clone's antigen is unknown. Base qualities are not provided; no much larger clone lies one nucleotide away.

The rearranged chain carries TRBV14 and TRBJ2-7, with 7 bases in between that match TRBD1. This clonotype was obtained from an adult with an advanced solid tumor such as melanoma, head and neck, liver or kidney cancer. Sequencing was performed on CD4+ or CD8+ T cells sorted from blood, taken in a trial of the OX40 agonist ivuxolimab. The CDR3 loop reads CASSQWAGGEQYF. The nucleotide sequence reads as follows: TGTGCCAGCAGTCAATGGGCAGGGGGCGAGCAGTACTTC.